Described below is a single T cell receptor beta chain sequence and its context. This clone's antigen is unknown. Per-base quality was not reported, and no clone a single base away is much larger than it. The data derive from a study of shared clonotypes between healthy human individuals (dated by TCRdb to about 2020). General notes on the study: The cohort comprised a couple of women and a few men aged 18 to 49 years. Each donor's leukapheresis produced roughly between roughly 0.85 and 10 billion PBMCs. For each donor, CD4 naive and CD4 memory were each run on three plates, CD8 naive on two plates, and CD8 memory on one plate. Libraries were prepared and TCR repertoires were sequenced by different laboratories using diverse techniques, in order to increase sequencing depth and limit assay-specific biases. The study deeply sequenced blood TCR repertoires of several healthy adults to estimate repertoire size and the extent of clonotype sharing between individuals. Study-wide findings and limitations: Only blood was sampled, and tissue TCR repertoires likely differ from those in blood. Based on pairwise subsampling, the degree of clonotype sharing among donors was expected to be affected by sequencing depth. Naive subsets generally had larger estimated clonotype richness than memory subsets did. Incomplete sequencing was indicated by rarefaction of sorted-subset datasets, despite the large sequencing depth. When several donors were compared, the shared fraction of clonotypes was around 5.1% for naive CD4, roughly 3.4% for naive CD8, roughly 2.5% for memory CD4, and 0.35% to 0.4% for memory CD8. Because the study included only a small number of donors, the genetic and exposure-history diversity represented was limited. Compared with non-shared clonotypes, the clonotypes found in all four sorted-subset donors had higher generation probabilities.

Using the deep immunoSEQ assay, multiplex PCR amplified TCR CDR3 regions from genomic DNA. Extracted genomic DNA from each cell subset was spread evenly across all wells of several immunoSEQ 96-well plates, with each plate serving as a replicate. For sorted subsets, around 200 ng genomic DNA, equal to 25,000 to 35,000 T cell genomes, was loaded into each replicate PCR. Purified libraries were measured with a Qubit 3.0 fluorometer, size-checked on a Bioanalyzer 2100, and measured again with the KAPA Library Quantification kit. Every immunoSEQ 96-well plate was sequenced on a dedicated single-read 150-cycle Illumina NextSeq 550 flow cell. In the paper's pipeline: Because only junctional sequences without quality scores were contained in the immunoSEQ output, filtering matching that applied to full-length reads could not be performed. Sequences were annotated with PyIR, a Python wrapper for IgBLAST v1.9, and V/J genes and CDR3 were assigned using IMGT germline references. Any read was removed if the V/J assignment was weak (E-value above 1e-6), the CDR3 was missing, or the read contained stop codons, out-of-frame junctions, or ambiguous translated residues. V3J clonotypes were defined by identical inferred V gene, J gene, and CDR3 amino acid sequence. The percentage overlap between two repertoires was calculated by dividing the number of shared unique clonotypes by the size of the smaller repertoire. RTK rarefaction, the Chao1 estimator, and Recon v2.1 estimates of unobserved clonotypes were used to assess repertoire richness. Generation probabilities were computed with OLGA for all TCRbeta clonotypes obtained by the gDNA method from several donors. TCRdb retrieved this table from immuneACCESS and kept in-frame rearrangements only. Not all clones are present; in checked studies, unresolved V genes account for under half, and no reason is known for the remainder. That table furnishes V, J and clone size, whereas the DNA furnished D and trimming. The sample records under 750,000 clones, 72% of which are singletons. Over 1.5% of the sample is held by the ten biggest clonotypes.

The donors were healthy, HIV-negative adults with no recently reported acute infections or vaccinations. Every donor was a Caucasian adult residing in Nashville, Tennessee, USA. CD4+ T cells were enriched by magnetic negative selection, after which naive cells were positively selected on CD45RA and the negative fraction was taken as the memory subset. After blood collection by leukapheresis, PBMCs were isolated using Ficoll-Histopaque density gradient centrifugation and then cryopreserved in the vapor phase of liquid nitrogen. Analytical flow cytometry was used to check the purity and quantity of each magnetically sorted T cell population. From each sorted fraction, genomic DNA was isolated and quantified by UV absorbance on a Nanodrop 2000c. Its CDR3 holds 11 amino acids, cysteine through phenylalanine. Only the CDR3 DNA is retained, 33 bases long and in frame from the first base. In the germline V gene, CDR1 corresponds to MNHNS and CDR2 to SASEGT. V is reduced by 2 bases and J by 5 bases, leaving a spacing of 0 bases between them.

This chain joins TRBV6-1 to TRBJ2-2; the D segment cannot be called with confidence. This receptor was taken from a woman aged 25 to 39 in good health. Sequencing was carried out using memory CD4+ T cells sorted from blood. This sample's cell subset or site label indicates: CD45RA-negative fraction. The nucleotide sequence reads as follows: TGTGCCAGCAGTGAAACCGGGGAGCTGTTTTTT. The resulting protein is CASSETGELFF.